This TCR beta chain appears in the sequencing data of a study of T cells in localized non-small cell lung cancer. The germline CDR1 and CDR2 sequences are GTSNPN and SVGIG (reference sequence). The length of the CDR3 is 13 residues. V was pared by 0 bases and J by 6 bases, with 9 bases between. TCRdb keeps only in-frame clones here, not all; method: immunoSEQ multiplex PCR. The sample yields over 25,000 clones, around three quarters seen once. The material was peripheral blood, obtained before any cancer treatment. This receptor was obtained from a male donor aged 60 or older with stage III squamous cell lung carcinoma. The chain links TRBV30 to TRBJ1-5, with D unclear. The CDR3 loop is CAWSVQGGQPQHF. The CDR3 DNA reads as TGTGCCTGGAGTGTACAAGGAGGTCAGCCCCAGCATTTT.